Listed here are 18 T cell receptor beta chains from one sample, sequenced in a study of T cells in Graves' hyperthyroidism and ophthalmopathy. RNA transcripts were the template for amplifying TCR beta CDR3 regions. The study used the HTBI primer set for a first-round RT-PCR of the TCR CDR3. TCRdb recomputed calls from the multiplex PCR reads with MiXCR, one row per CDR3 protein. The sample includes under 650,000 distinct CDR3 sequences, about a sixth of them seen just once. Sequenced: blood. The receptor set was obtained from a woman in her 30s with Graves' hyperthyroidism.

This clonotype was observed a handful of times. This rearrangement joins TRBV6-1 to TRBJ2-2, with D maybe TRBD2 (5 bases). The CDR3 sequence is 15 residues long. The V end was cut by 8 bases, the J end by 4 bases, with 17 bases between. Per germline, CDR1 MNHNS and CDR2 SASEGT. The CDR3 coding sequence is TGTGCCAGCGTACTTATGGCAGAGGGCACCGGGGAGCTGTTTTTT. The encoded protein is CASVLMAEGTGELFF.

The rearrangement links TRBV28 to TRBJ2-5; 7 bases match TRBD1. This CDR3 spans 15 amino acids. Germline V gene sequence: CDR1 MDHEN, CDR2 SYDVKM. The J segment lost 2 bases and the V segment lost 2 bases, leaving 5 bases of the junction unmatched. CDR3 DNA sequence: TGTGCCAGCAGTTTAGACGAGGACAGGCAAGAGACCCAGTACTTC. Its protein product is CASSLDEDRQETQYF.

This clonotype was seen a handful of times. The chain combines TRBV20-1 with TRBJ1-5; D remains ambiguous. V lost 0 bases and J lost 4, with 13 bases in between. CDR1 DFQATT and CDR2 SNEGSKA come from the germline V gene (reference sequence). CDR3 size: 15 residues. CDR3 sequence reads: CSARDSMIGNQPQHF. CDR3 nucleotides: TGCAGTGCTAGAGACAGTATGATAGGGAATCAGCCCCAGCATTTT.

This clonotype was counted ten times or more. The gene calls are TRBV28 and TRBJ1-5; 8 nucleotides agree with TRBD1. Trimming removed 3 bases from V and 6 bases from J; junction bases left unmatched: 4. The CDR3 has 14 residues. CDR1 and CDR2 from the germline V gene are MDHEN and SYDVKM. CDR3 in DNA: TGTGCCAGCAGTTTCGGACAGGGTGGTCAGCCCCAGCATTTT. It encodes CASSFGQGGQPQHF.

This clonotype was observed many times. This chain links TRBV20-1 with TRBJ1-1; 7 bases are shared with TRBD1. Germline loops: CDR1 DFQATT, CDR2 SNEGSKA (reference sequence). V was pared by 6 bases and J by 1 base, with 11 bases of the junction left unmatched. The CDR3 loop spans 15 amino acids. The CDR3 sequence is CSAQDRESANTEAFF. For the CDR3, the DNA is TGCAGTGCCCAAGACAGGGAGTCGGCGAACACTGAAGCTTTCTTT.

CDR3 bases: TGTGCCTGGAGTGACGTGTCCAGGGGTAATTCACCCCTCCACTTT. It translates to CAWSDVSRGNSPLHF. The chain has TRBV30 and TRBJ1-6, with D maybe TRBD1 (6 bases). The CDR3 totals 15 residues. Germline values: CDR1 GTSNPN, CDR2 SVGIG (reference sequence). With 1 base removed from V and 6 bases from J, the gap between germline ends came to 13 bases.

This clonotype was observed once. The rearrangement joins TRBV6-2 or TRBV6-3 to TRBJ1-5; D might be TRBD1 (5 bases). CDR1 and CDR2 (germline): MNHEY, SVGEGT. There are 14 residues in the CDR3. V was pared by 10 bases and J by 7 bases, with 20 bases between. The chain's CDR3 is CATTKRTEGQPQHF. The CDR3 DNA is TGTGCCACTACGAAGCGGACGGAGGGGCAGCCCCAGCATTTT.

In this sample, this clonotype turned up many times. V is TRBV7-2 and J is TRBJ2-7, with no clear D. V dropped 2 bases and J dropped 0 bases, with 8 bases sitting between them. The CDR3 runs to 14 residues. From germline, CDR1 is SGHTA and CDR2 FQGNSA. In DNA, the CDR3 is TGTGCCAGCAGCTTACAGGATTACTCCTACGAGCAGTACTTC. Translation: CASSLQDYSYEQYF.

This clonotype was detected ten times or more. V and J are TRBV7-3 and TRBJ2-1; D perhaps matches TRBD2 (6 bases). This CDR3 contains 13 residues. Per the germline V gene, CDR1 is SGHTA and CDR2 is FQGTGA. V was clipped by 5 bases and J by 9 bases, with 14 bases between them. The CDR3 reads CASSPTTSVEQFF. The CDR3 region has the DNA TGTGCCAGCAGCCCGACGACTAGTGTTGAGCAGTTCTTC.

The sample holds one count of this clonotype. Just one base apart from a much larger clone, this may be a read error. The chain employs TRBV20-1 and TRBJ2-7; TRBD2 might be the D (6 bases). The DNA end favors TRBJ2-1, so the J call may be wrong. This CDR3 is 14 amino acids long. CDR1 and CDR2 from the germline V gene are DFQATT and SNEGSKA (reference sequence). For the CDR3, the DNA is TGCAGTGCCTACCTACGGGAGAACTCCTACGAGCAGTTCTTC. Encoded protein: CSAYLRENSYEQFF.

J is TRBJ2-3 and V is TRBV6-4, with D perhaps TRBD2 (5 bases). Between the trimmed V and J ends, which lost 0 bases and 4 bases, there was a span of 8 bases. The CDR3 extends over 14 amino acids. Per germline, CDR1 MRHNA and CDR2 SNTAGT. The CDR3 region is CASSDSGGPDTQYF. CDR3 coding DNA: TGTGCCAGCAGTGACTCTGGAGGCCCAGATACGCAGTATTTT.

For this clonotype: The conserved final phenylalanine or tryptophan is absent from the CDR3, which likely points to a read error. The V and J genes are TRBV5-1 and TRBJ2-2; no firm D call. The length of the CDR3 is 11 residues. V dropped 5 bases and J dropped 6 bases, with 5 bases sitting between them. Germline CDR1 SGHRS, CDR2 YFSETQ. The CDR3 reads CASRDSGELFL. The CDR3 bases are TGCGCCAGCAGGGATTCCGGGGAGCTGTTTCTT.

This clonotype was counted many times. This sequence joins TRBV6-2 or TRBV6-3 and TRBJ2-7; D is uncertain. The germline V and J ends were trimmed by 2 bases and 3 bases, with 8 bases remaining between them. CDR3 length: 13 residues. Germline V gene sequence: CDR1 MNHEY, CDR2 SVGEGT. CDR3: CASSYRGIYEQYF. For the CDR3, the DNA is TGTGCCAGCAGTTACCGAGGAATCTACGAGCAGTACTTC.

This clonotype came up a few times. V is TRBV7-9 and J is TRBJ1-3; 11 bases fit TRBD1. This CDR3 has 20 amino acids. V shed 1 base and J 0 bases; nucleotides not matched to a gene: 11. The V gene's germline CDR1 is SEHNR and CDR2 FQNEAQ (reference sequence). The CDR3 sequence: CASSLGKGTGGSFSGNTIYF. For the CDR3, the DNA is TGTGCCAGCAGCTTAGGCAAAGGGACAGGGGGTTCTTTCTCTGGAAACACCATATATTTT.

This clonotype was recorded at least ten times. The chain recombines TRBV6-2 or TRBV6-3 with TRBJ2-2, with D possibly matching TRBD1 (6 bases). Germline assignment: CDR1 MNHEY and CDR2 SVGEGT. Between the trimmed V and J ends, which lost 7 bases and 2 bases, there was a span of 17 bases. The CDR3 loop spans 16 amino acids. The CDR3 spells CASINQDRFNTGELFF. The CDR3, as DNA: TGTGCCAGCATAAATCAGGACAGATTTAACACCGGGGAGCTGTTTTTT.

Concerning this clonotype itself: This may come from a read error, since a much larger clone is one base off. The chain links TRBV28 to TRBJ2-1; tentatively, D is TRBD1 (6 bases). The CDR3 is made up of 15 amino acids. V was cut by 6 bases and J by 3 bases, with 15 bases left in between. Germline CDR1 and CDR2: MDHEN and SYDVKM. CDR3: CASSPHDRNYNEQFF. The CDR3 coding sequence is TGTGCCAGCAGCCCCCATGACAGGAACTACAATGAGCAGTTCTTC. Together with reference TRBV28 and TRBJ2-1, the CDR3 gives the full variable domain: DVKVTQSSRYLVKRTGEKVFLECVQDMDHENMFWYRQDPGLGLRLIYFSYDVKMKEKGDIPEGYSVSREKKERFSLILESASTNQTSMYLCASSPHDRNYNEQFFGPGTRLTVL.

This clonotype has ten or more counts. The rearrangement links TRBV6-1 to TRBJ1-5, with 8 nucleotides matching TRBD1. The germline V gene encodes CDR1 MNHNS and CDR2 SASEGT. The CDR3 covers 16 residues. Trimming at V came to 5 bases and at J to 3 bases, leaving 9 bases not matched to a gene. The CDR3 DNA reads as TGTGCCAGCAGTAGCCTCTCCAGGGGGCTCAATCAGCCCCAGCATTTT. Its protein is CASSSLSRGLNQPQHF.

The chain combines TRBV9 with TRBJ2-2; D unresolved. This CDR3 has 13 residues. Trimming left V 7 bases short and J 3 bases short, with 10 bases between. From germline, CDR1 is SGDLS and CDR2 YYNGEE. The CDR3 DNA reads as TGTGCCAGCCTAGGGCTAGACACCGGGGAGCTGTTTTTT. This translates into CASLGLDTGELFF.